This record looks at one TCR beta chain sequence and its context. The data belong to a study of T cells after yellow fever vaccination. Study-level information: Each low-cell-number fraction was prepared by means of SMART-Seq v4 Ultra Low Input.

Each CDR3 protein is one row after TCRdb ran MiXCR on the 5' RACE reads. This table holds hundreds of thousands of distinct CDR3 sequences, 8.5% to 10% found once. CDR3 size: 16 residues. Looked up from germline, CDR1 is SGHTA and CDR2 is FQGNSA. Between the trimmed V and J ends, which lost 3 bases and 5 bases, there was a span of 19 bases. The sample consisted of CD4+ T cells sorted from PBMCs, taken 5 days after the yellow fever booster vaccination. The chain joins TRBV7-2 to TRBJ1-2; D ambiguous. The receptor was isolated from a man aged 18 to 29 who received the YFV17D yellow fever vaccine. As DNA, the CDR3 is TGTGCCAGCAGCTTTTTGTCCGGACCAGCGGAATATGGCTACACCTTC. Translation gives CASSFLSGPAEYGYTF.